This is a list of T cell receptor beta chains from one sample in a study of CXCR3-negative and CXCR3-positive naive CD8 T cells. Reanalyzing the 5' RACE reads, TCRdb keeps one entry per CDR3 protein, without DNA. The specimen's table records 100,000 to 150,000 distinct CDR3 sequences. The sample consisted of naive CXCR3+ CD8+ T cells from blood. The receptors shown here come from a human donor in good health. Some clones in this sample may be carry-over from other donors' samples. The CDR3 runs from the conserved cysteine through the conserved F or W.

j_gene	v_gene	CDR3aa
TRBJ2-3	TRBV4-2	CASSQVDSGVDTQYF
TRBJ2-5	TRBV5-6	CASSPAGPQETQYF
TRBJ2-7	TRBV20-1	CSARDGGEGFSYEQYF
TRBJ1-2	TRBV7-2	CASSSTNRQGRYGYTF
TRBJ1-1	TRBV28	CASREQGITEAFF
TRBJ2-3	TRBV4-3	CASSQAGADTQYF
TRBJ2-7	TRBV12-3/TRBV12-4	CASSPRTGRYEQYF
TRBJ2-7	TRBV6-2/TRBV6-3	CASSYDLFTSPSSYEQYF
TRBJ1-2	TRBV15	CATSRDQGLNYGYTF
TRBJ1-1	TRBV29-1	CSGLIETEAFF
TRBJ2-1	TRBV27	CASSPRRVSDRSYNEQFF
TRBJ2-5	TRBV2	CASSDEETQYF
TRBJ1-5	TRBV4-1	CASSQLGGRGQPQHF
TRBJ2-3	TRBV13	CASSPSSEDDTQYF
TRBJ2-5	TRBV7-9	CASSPHGGQETQYF
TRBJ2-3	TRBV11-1	CASSPWDRVTDTDTQYF
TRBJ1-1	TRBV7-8	CASSPRTGVNTEAFF
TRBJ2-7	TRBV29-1	CSVDIGGEYEQYF
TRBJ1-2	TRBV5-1	CASSLGQGLSFGYTF
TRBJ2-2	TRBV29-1	CSVGGAKNGELFF
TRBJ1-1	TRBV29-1	CSVPARGGLTEAFF
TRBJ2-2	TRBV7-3	CASSLGQGWTGELFF
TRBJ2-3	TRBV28	CASSAGAATDTQYF
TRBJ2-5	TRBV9	CASSGRSGIEETQYF
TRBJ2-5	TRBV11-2	CASSLDVTQYF
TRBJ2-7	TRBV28	CASRPQGHEQYF
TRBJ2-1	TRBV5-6	CASSPDEYNEQFF
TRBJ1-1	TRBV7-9	CASSEDRGANTEAFF
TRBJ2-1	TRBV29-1	CSVEILAARMNEQFF
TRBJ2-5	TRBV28	CASFLGETQYF
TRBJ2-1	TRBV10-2	CASSEDGGPGLNNEQFF
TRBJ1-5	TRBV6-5	CASRINSNQPQHF